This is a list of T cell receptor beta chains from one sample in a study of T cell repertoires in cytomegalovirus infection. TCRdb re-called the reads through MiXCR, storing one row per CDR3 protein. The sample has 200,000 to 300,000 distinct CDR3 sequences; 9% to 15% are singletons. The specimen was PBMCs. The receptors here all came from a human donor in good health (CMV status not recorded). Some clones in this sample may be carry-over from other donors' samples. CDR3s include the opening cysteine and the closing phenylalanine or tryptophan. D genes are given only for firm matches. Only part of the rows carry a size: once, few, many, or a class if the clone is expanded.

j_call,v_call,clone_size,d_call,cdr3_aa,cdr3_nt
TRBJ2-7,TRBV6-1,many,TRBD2,CASRRTSGIYEQYF,TGTGCCAGCCGGAGGACTAGCGGGATCTACGAGCAGTACTTC
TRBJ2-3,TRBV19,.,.,CASSAATGYGDTQYF,TGTGCCAGTAGCGCCGCCACAGGGTATGGAGATACGCAGTATTTT
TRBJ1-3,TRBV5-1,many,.,CASSLGGVFSGNTIYF,TGCGCCAGCAGCTTGGGAGGCGTATTCTCTGGAAACACCATATATTTT
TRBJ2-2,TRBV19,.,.,CASSISYGELFF,TGTGCCAGTAGTATCTCCTACGGGGAGCTGTTTTTT
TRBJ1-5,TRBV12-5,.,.,CASGLEYQPQQF,TGTGCTAGTGGTTTGGAGTATCAGCCCCAGCAGTTT
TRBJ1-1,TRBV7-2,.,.,CASSLARDGEAFF,TGTGCCAGCAGCTTAGCCCGGGACGGTGAAGCTTTCTTT
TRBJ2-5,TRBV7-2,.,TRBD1,CASSPTGEQETQYF,TGTGCCAGCAGCCCGACAGGGGAACAAGAGACCCAGTACTTC
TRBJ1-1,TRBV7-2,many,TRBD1,CASSSRQGGPNTEAFF,TGTGCCAGCAGCTCGCGACAGGGTGGGCCGAACACTGAAGCTTTCTTT
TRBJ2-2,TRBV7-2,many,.,CASSLPLGSGELFF,TGTGCCAGCAGCTTACCATTGGGAAGCGGGGAGCTGTTTTTT
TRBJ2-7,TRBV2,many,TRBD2,CASSGTSGGAGEQYF,TGTGCCAGCAGTGGGACTAGCGGGGGGGCAGGCGAGCAGTACTTC
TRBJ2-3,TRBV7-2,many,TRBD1,CASSWTGSETDTQYF,TGTGCCAGCAGCTGGACAGGGAGTGAAACAGATACGCAGTATTTT
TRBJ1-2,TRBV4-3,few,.,CASSQEPRGHGYTF,TGCGCCAGCAGCCAAGAGCCCCGGGGTCATGGCTACACCTTC
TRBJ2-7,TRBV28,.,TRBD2,CASSLGTSGLAGVYEQYF,TGTGCCAGCAGTCTAGGGACCTCGGGACTAGCGGGGGTCTACGAGCAGTACTTC
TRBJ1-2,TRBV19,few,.,CATTPGQGGYGYTF,TGTGCCACCACCCCAGGGCAGGGTGGCTATGGCTACACCTTC
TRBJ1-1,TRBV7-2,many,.,CASSLAGLNTEAFF,TGTGCCAGCAGCTTAGCGGGCCTGAACACTGAAGCTTTCTTT
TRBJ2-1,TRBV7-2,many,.,CASSLTFYNEQFF,TGTGCCAGCAGCTTAACGTTCTACAATGAGCAGTTCTTC
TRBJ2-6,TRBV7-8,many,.,CASSSVLPSGANVLTF,TGTGCCAGCAGCTCGGTGTTGCCCTCTGGGGCCAACGTCCTGACTTTC
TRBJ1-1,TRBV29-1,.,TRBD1,CSVGVGGQGVLAFF,TGCAGCGTTGGGGTGGGGGGACAGGGGGTCTTAGCTTTCTTT
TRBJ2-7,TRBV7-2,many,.,CASSLEASAYEQYF,TGTGCCAGCAGCTTAGAGGCCTCCGCCTACGAGCAGTACTTC
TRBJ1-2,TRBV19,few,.,CASSMARAGGYTF,TGTGCCAGTAGTATGGCCAGGGCTGGAGGCTACACCTTC
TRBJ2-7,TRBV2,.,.,CASSAIPLPSYEQYF,TGTGCCAGCAGTGCGATTCCCTTGCCCAGCTACGAGCAGTACTTC
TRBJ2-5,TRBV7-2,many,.,CASTPGTRETQYF,TGTGCCAGCACCCCGGGTACCAGGGAGACCCAGTACTTC
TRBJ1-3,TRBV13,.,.,CATSLFENTIYF,TGTGCCACATCCCTGTTTGAAAACACCATATATTTT
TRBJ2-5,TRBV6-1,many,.,CASQDPQETQYF,TGTGCCAGCCAGGATCCTCAAGAGACCCAGTACTTC
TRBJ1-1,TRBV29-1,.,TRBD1,CSAAMGQLNTEAFF,TGCAGCGCGGCCATGGGACAGCTGAACACTGAAGCTTTCTTT
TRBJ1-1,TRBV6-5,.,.,CASSYGAVMNTEAFF,TGTGCCAGCAGTTACGGGGCGGTCATGAACACTGAAGCTTTCTTT
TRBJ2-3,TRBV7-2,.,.,CASSSTGYEGIDTQYF,TGTGCCAGCAGCTCGACAGGTTATGAGGGGATAGATACGCAGTATTTT
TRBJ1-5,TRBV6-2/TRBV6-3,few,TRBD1,CASSSKETGYQPQHF,TGTGCCAGCAGTTCCAAAGAGACAGGGTATCAGCCCCAGCATTTT
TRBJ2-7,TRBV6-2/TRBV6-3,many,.,CASSPDGLTSYEQYF,TGTGCCAGCAGCCCTGACGGATTAACCTCCTACGAGCAGTACTTC
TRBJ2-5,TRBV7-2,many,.,CASSPAADQETQYF,TGTGCCAGCAGCCCCGCCGCAGACCAAGAGACCCAGTACTTC
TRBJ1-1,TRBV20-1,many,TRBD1,CSAKVGGTDNTEAFF,TGCAGTGCTAAAGTAGGTGGGACAGATAACACTGAAGCTTTCTTT
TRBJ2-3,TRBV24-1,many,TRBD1,CATQGQGITDTQYF,TGTGCCACCCAGGGACAGGGTATAACAGATACGCAGTATTTT
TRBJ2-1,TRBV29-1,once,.,CSVDSGLMYNEQFF,TGCAGCGTTGACTCCGGGTTGATGTACAATGAGCAGTTCTTC
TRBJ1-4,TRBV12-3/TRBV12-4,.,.,CAIRRTNEKLFF,TGTGCCATCCGGAGGACTAATGAAAAACTGTTTTTT
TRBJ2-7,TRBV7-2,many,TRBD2,CASSLDWASGTSYEQYF,TGTGCCAGCAGCTTAGATTGGGCTAGCGGGACCTCCTACGAGCAGTACTTC
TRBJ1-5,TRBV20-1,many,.,CSAPFGTGPNQPQHF,TGCAGTGCTCCCTTTGGTACAGGCCCTAATCAGCCCCAGCATTTT
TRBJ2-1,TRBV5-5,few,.,CASSQAPGAGEQFF,TGTGCCAGCAGCCAGGCACCGGGTGCGGGGGAGCAGTTCTTC
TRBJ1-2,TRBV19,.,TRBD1,CASSIGTGGYGYTF,TGTGCCAGTAGTATAGGCACAGGGGGCTATGGCTACACCTTC
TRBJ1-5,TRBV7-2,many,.,CASSLAASGYNQPQHF,TGTGCCAGCAGCTTAGCGGCATCAGGGTATAATCAGCCCCAGCATTTT
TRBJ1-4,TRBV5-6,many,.,CASSLAGRGASNEKLFF,TGTGCCAGCAGCTTGGCCGGGCGGGGGGCAAGTAATGAAAAACTGTTTTTT
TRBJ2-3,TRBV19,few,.,CASQARTDTQYF,TGTGCCAGTCAGGCCAGAACAGATACGCAGTATTTT
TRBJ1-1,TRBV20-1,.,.,CSAEKLAAEAFF,TGCAGTGCTGAGAAACTGGCCGCTGAAGCTTTCTTT
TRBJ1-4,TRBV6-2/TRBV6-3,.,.,CASSYSPGTTNEKLFF,TGTGCCAGCAGTTACTCGCCGGGGACAACTAATGAAAAACTGTTTTTT
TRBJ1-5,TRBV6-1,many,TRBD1,CASRINRGREQPQHF,TGTGCCAGCAGGATAAACAGGGGGCGGGAGCAGCCCCAGCATTTT
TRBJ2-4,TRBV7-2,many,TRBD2,CASSLSGGGAKNIQYF,TGTGCCAGCAGCTTATCGGGGGGAGGCGCCAAAAACATTCAGTACTTC
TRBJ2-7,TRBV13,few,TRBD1,CASSLGTGSPYEQYF,TGTGCCAGCAGCCTCGGGACAGGGAGCCCCTACGAGCAGTACTTC
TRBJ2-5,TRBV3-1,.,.,CASSQRGETQYF,TGTGCCAGCAGCCAGAGAGGAGAGACCCAGTACTTC
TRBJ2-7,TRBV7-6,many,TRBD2,CASSRGTSGGIYEQYF,TGTGCCAGCAGCCGCGGGACTAGCGGGGGTATCTACGAGCAGTACTTC
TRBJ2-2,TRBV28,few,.,CASSSRELFF,TGTGCCAGCAGCAGCCGGGAGCTGTTTTTT
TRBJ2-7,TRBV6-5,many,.,CASSYGGGAYEQYF,TGTGCCAGCAGTTACGGTGGGGGGGCGTACGAGCAGTACTTC
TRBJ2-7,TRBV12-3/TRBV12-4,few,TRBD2,CASSEPGGVYEQYF,TGTGCCAGCAGTGAGCCGGGAGGGGTCTACGAGCAGTACTTC
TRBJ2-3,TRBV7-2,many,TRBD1,CASSLTGGRSGTQYF,TGTGCCAGCAGCCTAACAGGGGGGCGATCCGGTACGCAGTATTTT
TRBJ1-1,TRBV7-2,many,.,CAISKGGGAFF,TGTGCCATCTCAAAAGGGGGTGGCGCTTTCTTT
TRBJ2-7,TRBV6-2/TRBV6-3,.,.,CASSEVPGRVNYEQYF,TGTGCCAGCAGTGAAGTACCGGGACGGGTAAACTACGAGCAGTACTTC
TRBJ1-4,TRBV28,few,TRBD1,CASSPRTGGREKLFF,TGTGCCAGCAGCCCGAGGACAGGGGGGCGAGAAAAACTGTTTTTT
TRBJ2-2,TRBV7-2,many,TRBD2,CASSPGLAGAGELFF,TGTGCCAGCAGTCCCGGACTAGCGGGAGCCGGGGAGCTGTTTTTT
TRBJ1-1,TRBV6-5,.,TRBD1,CASSYTGGLNTEAFF,TGTGCCAGCAGTTACACAGGGGGGCTGAACACTGAAGCTTTCTTT